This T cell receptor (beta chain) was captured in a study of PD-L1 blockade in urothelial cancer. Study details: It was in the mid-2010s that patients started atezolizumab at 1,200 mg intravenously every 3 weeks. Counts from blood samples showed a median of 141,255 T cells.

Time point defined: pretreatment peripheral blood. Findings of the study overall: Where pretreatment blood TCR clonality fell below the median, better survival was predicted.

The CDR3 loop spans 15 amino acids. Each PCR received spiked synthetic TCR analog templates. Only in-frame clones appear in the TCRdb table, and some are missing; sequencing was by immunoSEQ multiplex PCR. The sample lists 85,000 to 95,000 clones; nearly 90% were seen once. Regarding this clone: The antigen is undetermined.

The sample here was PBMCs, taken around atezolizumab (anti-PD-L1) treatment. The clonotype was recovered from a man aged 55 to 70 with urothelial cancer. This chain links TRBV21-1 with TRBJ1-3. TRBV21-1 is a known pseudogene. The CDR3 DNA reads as TGTGCCAGCAGCAAGGTGGAGAACCCTGGAAACACCATATATTTT. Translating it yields CASSKVENPGNTIYF.